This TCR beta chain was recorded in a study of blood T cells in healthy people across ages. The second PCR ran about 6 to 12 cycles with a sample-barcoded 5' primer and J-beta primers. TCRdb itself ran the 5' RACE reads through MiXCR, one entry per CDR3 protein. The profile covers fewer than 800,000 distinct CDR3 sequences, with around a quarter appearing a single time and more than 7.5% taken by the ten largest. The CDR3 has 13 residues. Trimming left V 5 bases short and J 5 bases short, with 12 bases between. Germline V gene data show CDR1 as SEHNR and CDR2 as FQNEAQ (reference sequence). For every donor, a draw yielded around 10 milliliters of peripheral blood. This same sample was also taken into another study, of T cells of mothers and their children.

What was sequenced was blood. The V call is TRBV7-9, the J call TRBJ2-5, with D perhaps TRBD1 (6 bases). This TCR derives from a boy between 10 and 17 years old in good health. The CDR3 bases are TGTGCCAGCAGCCTCAGGGGAGTTGAGACCCAGTACTTC. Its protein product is CASSLRGVETQYF.